The 10 T cell receptor beta chains below all came from one sample that was sequenced in a study of blood T cells in healthy people across ages. For the second PCR, which ran for 7 to 11 cycles, a sample-barcoded 5' primer and a J-beta primer mix were used. TCRdb reprocessed the 5' RACE reads with MiXCR, giving one entry per CDR3 protein. The sample records 1.5 million to 2 million distinct CDR3 sequences, about 31% being singletons. Source material: blood. These receptor sequences come from a woman aged 25-40 years in good health.

The rearrangement joins TRBV6-4 to TRBJ2-1, with 8 positions matching TRBD2. The germline V gene has CDR1 MRHNA and CDR2 SNTAGT. The CDR3 consists of 15 residues. Trimming removed 4 bases from V and 4 bases from J; junction bases left unmatched: 6. This CDR3 is CASSVRAGEYNEQFF. The CDR3, as DNA: TGTGCCAGCAGTGTTAGAGCGGGAGAGTACAATGAGCAGTTCTTC.

This chain connects TRBV10-3 to TRBJ2-5, with 7 bases identical to TRBD1. CDR3 size: 15 residues. The J segment lost 11 bases and the V segment lost 7 bases, leaving 19 bases of the junction unmatched. Germline V gene lookup returns CDR1 ENHRY and CDR2 SYGVKD. CDR3 loop: CAITDRDRDWHEQYF. As DNA, the CDR3 is TGTGCCATCACCGACCGGGACAGAGACTGGCATGAGCAGTACTTC.

V usage is TRBV6-5 and J usage is TRBJ2-7; D gene unclear. Looked up from germline, CDR1 is MNHEY and CDR2 is SVGAGI. This CDR3 is 15 amino acids long. V shed 0 bases and J shed 0 bases, with 9 bases lying between them. The CDR3 sequence is CASSYSRVSSYEQYF. The CDR3 region has the DNA TGTGCCAGCAGTTACTCCCGGGTAAGCTCCTACGAGCAGTACTTC.

In this sample, this clonotype turned up many times. The chain uses TRBV12-3 or TRBV12-4 and TRBJ1-2; D is perhaps TRBD1 (6 bases). This CDR3 comprises 14 residues. The V and J ends lost 2 bases and 4 bases respectively, with 11 bases between them. CDR3 protein: CASSLRGGLYGYTF. The CDR3 region has the DNA TGTGCCAGCAGTTTAAGAGGGGGACTCTATGGCTACACCTTC.

The table lists this clonotype with a few counts. V is TRBV4-1 and J is TRBJ2-1; 12 bases line up with TRBD1. The CDR3 extends over 18 amino acids. CDR1 and CDR2 from the germline V gene are MGHRA and YSYEKL. V lost 3 bases to trimming and J lost 6 bases; unmatched junction nucleotides: 12. CDR3 nucleotides: TGCGCCAGCAGCCACAAAACCACCGGGACAGGGGGCCGCAATGAGCAGTTCTTC. Residues: CASSHKTTGTGGRNEQFF.

This clonotype was seen only a few times. The J gene is TRBJ1-5, the V gene TRBV6-1; D ambiguous. This CDR3 has 13 amino acids. V was trimmed by 6 bases and J by 0 bases, leaving 6 bases between them. CDR1 is MNHNS and CDR2 is SASEGT in the germline V gene. In DNA form, the CDR3 reads TGTGCCAGCAGGGACCTTAGCAATCAGCCCCAGCATTTT. This translates into CASRDLSNQPQHF.

This rearrangement joins TRBV11-2 to TRBJ2-5; no reliable D call. V was cut by 4 bases and J by 5 bases, with 11 bases left in between. CDR3 length equals 13 residues. The V gene's germline CDR1 is SGHAT and CDR2 FQNNGV. The CDR3 coding sequence is TGTGCCAGCAGCTCGCACAATTCGGAGACCCAGTACTTC. Amino acid sequence: CASSSHNSETQYF.

In nucleotides, the CDR3 is TGCGCCAGTGCCCCCGGGACTAGTTGGGAAGAGACCCAGTACTTC. It yields the protein CASAPGTSWEETQYF. The chain recombines TRBV5-1 with TRBJ2-5, with 8 bases matching TRBD2. CDR1 and CDR2 from the germline V gene are SGHRS and YFSETQ. V lost 8 bases, J lost 3 bases, and 12 bases stayed unmatched. CDR3 size: 15 residues.

This chain uses TRBV6-2 or TRBV6-3 with TRBJ2-1; possible D gene TRBD1, 6 bases. CDR1 is MNHEY, CDR2 SVGEGT, per germline. The CDR3 spans 15 residues. The V gene lost 2 bases and the J gene lost 4 bases, with 12 bases spanning the gap. CDR3 residues: CASSYGDRPYNEQFF. DNA for the CDR3: TGTGCCAGCAGTTACGGAGACAGGCCTTACAATGAGCAGTTCTTC.

V gene TRBV11-1 combines with J gene TRBJ2-7; 8 bases map to TRBD2. With 4 bases clipped from V and 4 bases from J, the junction kept 9 bases outside the gene matches. The CDR3 has 15 residues. Germline-derived CDR1 and CDR2 are SGHAT and FQDESV (reference sequence). The CDR3 reads CASSSTGLGNYEQYF. DNA for the CDR3: TGTGCCAGCAGCTCCACGGGACTAGGTAATTACGAGCAGTACTTC.